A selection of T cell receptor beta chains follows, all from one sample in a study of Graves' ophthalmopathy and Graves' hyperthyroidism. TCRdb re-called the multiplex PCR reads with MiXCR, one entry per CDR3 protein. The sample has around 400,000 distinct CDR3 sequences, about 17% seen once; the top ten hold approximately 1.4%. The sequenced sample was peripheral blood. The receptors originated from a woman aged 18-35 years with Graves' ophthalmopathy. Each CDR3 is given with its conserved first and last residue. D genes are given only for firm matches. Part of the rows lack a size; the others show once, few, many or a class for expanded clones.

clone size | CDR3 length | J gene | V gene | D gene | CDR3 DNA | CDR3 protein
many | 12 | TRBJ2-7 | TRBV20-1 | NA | TGCAGTGCTAGAGTGGCTGGCTACGAGCAGTACTTC | CSARVAGYEQYF
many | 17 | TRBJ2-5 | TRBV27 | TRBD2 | TGTGCCAGCAGTCTCATCGCTAGCGGGGGGTACCAAGAGACCCAGTACTTC | CASSLIASGGYQETQYF
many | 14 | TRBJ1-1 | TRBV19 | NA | TGTGCCGGTAACTCTTGGGCGGAGAACACTGAAGCTTTCTTT | CAGNSWAENTEAFF
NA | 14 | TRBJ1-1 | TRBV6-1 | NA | TGTGCCAGCAGAAAGGACAGACTTAACACTGAAGCTTTCTTT | CASRKDRLNTEAFF
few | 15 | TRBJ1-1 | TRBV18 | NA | TGTGCCGGCTCACCACTAGAGTCAGGGGTCACTGAAGCTTTCTTT | CAGSPLESGVTEAFF
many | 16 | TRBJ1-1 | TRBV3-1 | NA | TGTGCCAGCAGCCAAGATCACGGGGGACTTTCCTCTGAAGCTTTCTTT | CASSQDHGGLSSEAFF
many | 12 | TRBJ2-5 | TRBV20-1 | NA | TGCAGTGTTTACGGCCCACAAGAGACCCAGTACTTC | CSVYGPQETQYF
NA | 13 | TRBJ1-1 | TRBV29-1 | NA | TGCAGCGTTGAGGTAGGGGCGGACACTGAAGCTTTCTTT | CSVEVGADTEAFF
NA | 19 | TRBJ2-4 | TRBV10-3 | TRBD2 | TGTGCCATCAGTGAGTCGCGGGGGACTAGCGGGACTGCCAAAAACATTCAGTACTTC | CAISESRGTSGTAKNIQYF
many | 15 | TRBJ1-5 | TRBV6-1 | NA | TGTGCCAGCAGTACGATGGGCAGGGGACATCAGCCCCAGCATTTT | CASSTMGRGHQPQHF
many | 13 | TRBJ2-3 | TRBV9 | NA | TGTGCCAGCAGCGCCCAGGGGGGAGATACGCAGTATTTT | CASSAQGGDTQYF
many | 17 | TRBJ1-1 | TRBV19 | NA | TGTGCCAGTAGTATAGAGCCCCGGGGAGGGGTGAACACTGAAGCTTTCTTT | CASSIEPRGGVNTEAFF
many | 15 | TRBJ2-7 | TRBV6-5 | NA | TGTGCCAGCAGTTACCCGGGACGCGGCCTCTACGAGCAGTACTTC | CASSYPGRGLYEQYF
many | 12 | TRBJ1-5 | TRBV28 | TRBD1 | TGTGCCAGCAGTTTTTCAGGGGGGCCCCAGCATTTT | CASSFSGGPQHF
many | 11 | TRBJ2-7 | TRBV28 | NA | TGTGCCAGCGGGATGGAGCAAGAGCAGTACTTC | CASGMEQEQYF
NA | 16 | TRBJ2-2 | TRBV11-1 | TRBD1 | TGTGCCAGCAGCCGCCCAGGGGGCGCCGCCACCGGGGAGCTGTTTTTT | CASSRPGGAATGELFF
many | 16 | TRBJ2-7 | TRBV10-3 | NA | TGTGCCATCAACTCCGAAGGTAGGAAGCGCTCCTACGAGCAGTACTTC | CAINSEGRKRSYEQYF
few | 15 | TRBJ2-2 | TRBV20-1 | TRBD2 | TGCAGTGCTAGAATAGCGGGAGGAGGCACCGGGGAGCTGTTTTTT | CSARIAGGGTGELFF
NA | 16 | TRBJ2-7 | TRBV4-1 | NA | TGCGCCAGCAGCCGGGGGGCCGGGACACACTCTTACGAGCAGTACTTC | CASSRGAGTHSYEQYF
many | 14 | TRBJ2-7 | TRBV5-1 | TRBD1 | TGCGCCAGCAGTCAGGGGGAAATTGTGAGGGAGCAGTACTTC | CASSQGEIVREQYF
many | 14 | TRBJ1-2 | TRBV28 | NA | TGTGCCAGCAGTTTAACAGCTTCTTTCTATGGCTACACCTTC | CASSLTASFYGYTF
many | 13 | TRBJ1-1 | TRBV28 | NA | TGTGCCAGCAGGCCGGGCCTAAGAGTTGAAGCTTTCTTT | CASRPGLRVEAFF
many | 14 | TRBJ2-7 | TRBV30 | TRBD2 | TGTGCCTGGAGTGTAGCCGCGGGGGGGGGCGAGCAGTACTTC | CAWSVAAGGGEQYF
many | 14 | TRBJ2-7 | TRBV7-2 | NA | TGTGCCAGCAGCCCCACGCCCACCGTCTACGAGCAGTACTTC | CASSPTPTVYEQYF
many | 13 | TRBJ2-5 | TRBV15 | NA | TGTGCCACCAGAAGTCAGGGGGGGGAGACCCAGTACTTC | CATRSQGGETQYF
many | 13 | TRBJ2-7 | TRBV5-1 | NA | TGCGCCAGCAGCCTTTCACTAGGACTGGAGCAGTACTTC | CASSLSLGLEQYF
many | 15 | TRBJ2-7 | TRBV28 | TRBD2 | TGTGCCAGCAGTCCATGGACTAGCGGAGAATACGAGCAGTACTTC | CASSPWTSGEYEQYF
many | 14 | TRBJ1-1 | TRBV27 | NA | TGTGCCAGCAGTTTACGGGGGGGATTCGATGAAGCTTTCTTT | CASSLRGGFDEAFF
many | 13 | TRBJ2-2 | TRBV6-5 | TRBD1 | TGTGCCAGCCGGGGACAGGGAGACGGGGAGCTGTTTTTT | CASRGQGDGELFF
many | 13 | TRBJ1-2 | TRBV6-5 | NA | TGTGCCAGCACTCTCAACAGAGGTCATGGCTACACCTTC | CASTLNRGHGYTF
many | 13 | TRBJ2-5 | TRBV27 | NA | TGTGCCACCTCAACGACACCCCAAGAGACCCAGTACTTC | CATSTTPQETQYF
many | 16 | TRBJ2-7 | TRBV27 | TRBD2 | TGTGCCAGCAGAGGTCAAGGGCGGGAGGGTCCCTACGAGCAGTACTTC | CASRGQGREGPYEQYF
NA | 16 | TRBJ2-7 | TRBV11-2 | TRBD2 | TGTGCCAGCAGCCTTTTAGGGATAGCGGGAGAGGAAGAGCAGTACTTC | CASSLLGIAGEEEQYF
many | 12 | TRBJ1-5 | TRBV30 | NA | TGTGCCTGGGGCCGGGAAGGTCAGCCCCAGCATTTT | CAWGREGQPQHF
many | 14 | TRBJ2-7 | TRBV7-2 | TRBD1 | TGTGCCAGCAGCTCGGGACAGGGGGGCTACGAGCAGTACTTC | CASSSGQGGYEQYF
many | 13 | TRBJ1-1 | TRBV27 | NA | TGTGCCAGCAGTGAGGGTTATAACACTGAAGCTTTCTTT | CASSEGYNTEAFF
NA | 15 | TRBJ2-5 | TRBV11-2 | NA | TGTGCCAGCAGCACAAGAGCCAACGAACCAGAGACCCAGTACTTC | CASSTRANEPETQYF
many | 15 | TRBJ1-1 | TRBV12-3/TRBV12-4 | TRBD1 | TGTGCCAGCAGTTACCCGGGACAGGGGCGGACTGAAGCTTTCTTT | CASSYPGQGRTEAFF
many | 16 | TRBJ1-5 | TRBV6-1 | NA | TGTGCCAGCAGTGCGGAAGGCGGAATTAGCAATCAGCCCCAGCATTTT | CASSAEGGISNQPQHF
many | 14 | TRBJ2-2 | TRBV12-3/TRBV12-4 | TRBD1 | TGTGCCAGCAGTTTGACAGGGGCGTCGGGGGAGCTGTTTTTT | CASSLTGASGELFF
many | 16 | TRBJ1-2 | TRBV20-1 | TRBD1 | TGCAGTGCTAGCGTGGACAGGGGGAGACCGATCTATGGCTACACCTTC | CSASVDRGRPIYGYTF
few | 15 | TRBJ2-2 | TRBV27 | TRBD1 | TGTGCCAGCAGTTTATTGGGACAGGGGACCGGGGAGCTGTTTTTT | CASSLLGQGTGELFF
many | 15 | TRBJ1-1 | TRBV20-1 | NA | TGCAGTGCTAGAGGTCCCCGGATGGGCGGCACTGAAGCTTTCTTT | CSARGPRMGGTEAFF
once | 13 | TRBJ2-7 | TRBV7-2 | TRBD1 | TGTGCCAGCACCAAGACAGGGACGTGGGAGCAGTACTTC | CASTKTGTWEQYF
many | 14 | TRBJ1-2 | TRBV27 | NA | TGTGCCAGCAGCATCCGGCCAGGAGACTATGGCTACACCTTC | CASSIRPGDYGYTF
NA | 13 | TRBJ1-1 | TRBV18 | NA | TGTGCCAGCTCGTCGGGGCAGGGTAGTGATGCTTTCTTT | CASSSGQGSDAFF
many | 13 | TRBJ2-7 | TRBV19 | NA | TGTGCCAGTAGTGACCGGGACTCAGACGAGCAGTACTTC | CASSDRDSDEQYF
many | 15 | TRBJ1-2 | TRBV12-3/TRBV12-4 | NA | TGTGCCAGCAGTTTGGGCAGGGAATTTGACTATGGCTACACCTTC | CASSLGREFDYGYTF
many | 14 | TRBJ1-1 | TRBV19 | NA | TGTGCCAGTACTTTCACGGAGGGGAACACTGAAGCTTTCTTT | CASTFTEGNTEAFF